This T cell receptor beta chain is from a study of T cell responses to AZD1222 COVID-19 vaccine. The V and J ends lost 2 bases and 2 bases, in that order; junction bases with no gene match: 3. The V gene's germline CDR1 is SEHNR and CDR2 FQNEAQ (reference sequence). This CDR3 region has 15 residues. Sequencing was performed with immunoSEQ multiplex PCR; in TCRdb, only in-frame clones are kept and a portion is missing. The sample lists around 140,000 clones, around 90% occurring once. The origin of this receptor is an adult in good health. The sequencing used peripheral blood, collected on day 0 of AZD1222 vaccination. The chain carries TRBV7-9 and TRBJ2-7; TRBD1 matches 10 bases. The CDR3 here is CASSLMTGGAYEQYF. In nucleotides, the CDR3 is TGTGCCAGCAGCTTAATGACAGGGGGCGCCTACGAGCAGTACTTC.